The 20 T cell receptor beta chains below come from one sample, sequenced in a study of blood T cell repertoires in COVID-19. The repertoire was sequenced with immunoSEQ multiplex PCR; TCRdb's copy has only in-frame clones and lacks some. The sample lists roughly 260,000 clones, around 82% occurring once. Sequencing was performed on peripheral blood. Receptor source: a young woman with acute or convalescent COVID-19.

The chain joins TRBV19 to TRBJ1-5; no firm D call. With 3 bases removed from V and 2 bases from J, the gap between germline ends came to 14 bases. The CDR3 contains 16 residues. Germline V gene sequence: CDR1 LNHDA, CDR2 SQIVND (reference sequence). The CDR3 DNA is TGTGCCAGTAGTATCCGGTCGCTAAATGGCAATCAGCCCCAGCATTTT. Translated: CASSIRSLNGNQPQHF.

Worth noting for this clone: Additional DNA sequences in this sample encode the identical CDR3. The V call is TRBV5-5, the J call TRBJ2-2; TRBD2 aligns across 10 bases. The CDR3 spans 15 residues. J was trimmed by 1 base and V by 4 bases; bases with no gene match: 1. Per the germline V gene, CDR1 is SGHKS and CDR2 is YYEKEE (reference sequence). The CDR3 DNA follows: TGTGCCAGCAGCCTAGCGGGAGAGAACACCGGGGAGCTGTTTTTT. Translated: CASSLAGENTGELFF.

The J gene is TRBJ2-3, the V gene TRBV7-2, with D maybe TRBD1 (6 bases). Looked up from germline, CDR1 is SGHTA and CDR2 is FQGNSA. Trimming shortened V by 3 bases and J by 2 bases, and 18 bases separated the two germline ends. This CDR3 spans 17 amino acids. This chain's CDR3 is CASSFSQGTPLTDTQYF. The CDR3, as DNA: TGTGCCAGCAGCTTTTCCCAGGGGACCCCCCTCACAGATACGCAGTATTTT.

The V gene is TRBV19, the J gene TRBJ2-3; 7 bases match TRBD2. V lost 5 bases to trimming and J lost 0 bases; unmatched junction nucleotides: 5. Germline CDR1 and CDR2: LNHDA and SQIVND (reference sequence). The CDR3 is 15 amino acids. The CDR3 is CASSGREASTDTQYF. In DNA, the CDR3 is TGTGCCAGTAGTGGCCGGGAGGCCAGCACAGATACGCAGTATTTT.

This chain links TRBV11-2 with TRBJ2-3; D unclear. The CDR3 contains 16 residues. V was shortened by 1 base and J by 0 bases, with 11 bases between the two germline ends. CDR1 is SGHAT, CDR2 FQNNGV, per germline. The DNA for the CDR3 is TGTGCCAGCAGCTTAGGCGGCATGTCTAGCACAGATACGCAGTATTTT. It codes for CASSLGGMSSTDTQYF.

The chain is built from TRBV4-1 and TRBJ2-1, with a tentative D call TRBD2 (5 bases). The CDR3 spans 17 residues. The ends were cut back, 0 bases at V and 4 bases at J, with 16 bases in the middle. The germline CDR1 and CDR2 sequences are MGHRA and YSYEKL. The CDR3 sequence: CASSQDWGVARYNEQFF. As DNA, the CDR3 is TGCGCCAGCAGCCAAGATTGGGGTGTAGCGCGTTACAATGAGCAGTTCTTC.

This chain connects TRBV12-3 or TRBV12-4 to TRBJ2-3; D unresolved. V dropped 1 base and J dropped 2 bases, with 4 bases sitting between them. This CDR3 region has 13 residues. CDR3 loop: CASSLGHTDTQYF. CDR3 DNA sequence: TGTGCCAGCAGTTTAGGTCACACAGATACGCAGTATTTT.

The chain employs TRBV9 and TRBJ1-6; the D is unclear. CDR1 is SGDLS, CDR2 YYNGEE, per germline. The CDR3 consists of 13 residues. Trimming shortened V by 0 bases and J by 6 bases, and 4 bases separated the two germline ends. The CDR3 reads CASSVAVNSPLHF. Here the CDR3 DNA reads TGTGCCAGCAGCGTAGCGGTTAATTCACCCCTCCACTTT. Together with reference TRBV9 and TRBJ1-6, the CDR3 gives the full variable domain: DSGVTQTPKHLITATGQRVTLRCSPRSGDLSVYWYQQSLDQGLQFLIQYYNGEERAKGNILERFSAQQFPDLHSELNLSSLELGDSALYFCASSVAVNSPLHFGNGTRLTVT.

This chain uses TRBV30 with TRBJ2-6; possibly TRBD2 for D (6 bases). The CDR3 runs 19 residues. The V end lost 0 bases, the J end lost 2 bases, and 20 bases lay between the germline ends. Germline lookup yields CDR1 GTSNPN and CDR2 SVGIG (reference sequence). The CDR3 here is CAWSVWNLVGGAGANVLTF. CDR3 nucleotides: TGTGCCTGGAGTGTATGGAATTTGGTGGGGGGAGCTGGGGCCAACGTCCTGACTTTC. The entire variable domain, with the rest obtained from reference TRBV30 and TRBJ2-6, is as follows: SQTIHQWPATLVQPVGSPLSLECTVEGTSNPNLYWYRQAAGRGLQLLFYSVGIGQISSEVPQNLSASRPQDRQFILSSKKLLLSDSGFYLCAWSVWNLVGGAGANVLTFGAGSRLTVL.

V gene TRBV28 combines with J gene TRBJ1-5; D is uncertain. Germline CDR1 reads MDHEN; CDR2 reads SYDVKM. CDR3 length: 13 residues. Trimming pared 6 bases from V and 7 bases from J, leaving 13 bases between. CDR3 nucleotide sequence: TGTGCCAGCAGGAGGGTCTTGTCGCAGCCCCAGCATTTT. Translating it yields CASRRVLSQPQHF.

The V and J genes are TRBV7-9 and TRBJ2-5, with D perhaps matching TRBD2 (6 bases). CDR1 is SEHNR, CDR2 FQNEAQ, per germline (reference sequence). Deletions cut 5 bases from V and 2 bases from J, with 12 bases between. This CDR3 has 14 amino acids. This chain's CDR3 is CASSPTGTQETQYF. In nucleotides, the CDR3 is TGTGCCAGCAGCCCAACCGGGACTCAAGAGACCCAGTACTTC.

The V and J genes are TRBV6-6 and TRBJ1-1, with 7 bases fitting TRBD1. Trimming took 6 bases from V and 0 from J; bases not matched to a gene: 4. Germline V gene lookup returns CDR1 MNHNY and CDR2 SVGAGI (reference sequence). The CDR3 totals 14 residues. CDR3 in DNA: TGTGCCAGCAGAATACAGGGGTTGAACACTGAAGCTTTCTTT. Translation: CASRIQGLNTEAFF.

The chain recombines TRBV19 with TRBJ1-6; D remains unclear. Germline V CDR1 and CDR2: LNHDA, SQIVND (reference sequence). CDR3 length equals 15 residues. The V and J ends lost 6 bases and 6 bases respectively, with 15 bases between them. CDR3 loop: CASSSLAVPNSPLHF. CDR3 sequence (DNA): TGTGCCAGTAGCTCCTTGGCGGTTCCTAATTCACCCCTCCACTTT.

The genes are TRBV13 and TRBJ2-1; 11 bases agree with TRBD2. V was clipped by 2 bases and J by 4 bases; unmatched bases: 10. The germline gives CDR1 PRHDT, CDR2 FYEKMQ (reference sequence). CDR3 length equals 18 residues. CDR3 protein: CASSLRPLGTSGYNEQFF. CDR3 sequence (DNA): TGTGCCAGCAGCTTAAGGCCCCTAGGGACTAGCGGTTACAATGAGCAGTTCTTC.

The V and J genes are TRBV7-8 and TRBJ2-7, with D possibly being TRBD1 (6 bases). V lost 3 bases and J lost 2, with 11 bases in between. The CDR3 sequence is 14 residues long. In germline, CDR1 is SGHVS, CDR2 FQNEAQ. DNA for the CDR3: TGTGCCAGCAGCTTGTCCTGGACAGCCTACGAGCAGTACTTC. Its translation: CASSLSWTAYEQYF.

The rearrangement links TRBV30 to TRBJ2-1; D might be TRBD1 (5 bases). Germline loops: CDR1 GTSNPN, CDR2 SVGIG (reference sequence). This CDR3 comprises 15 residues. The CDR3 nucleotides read TGTGCACTGCACCTGACAGCATATTCCTACAATGAGCAGTTCTTC. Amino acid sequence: CALHLTAYSYNEQFF. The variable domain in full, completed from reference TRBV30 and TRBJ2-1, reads SQTIHQWPATLVQPVGSPLSLECTVEGTSNPNLYWYRQAAGRGLQLLFYSVGIGQISSEVPQNLSASRPQDRQFILSSKKLLLSDSGFYLCALHLTAYSYNEQFFGPGTRLTVL.

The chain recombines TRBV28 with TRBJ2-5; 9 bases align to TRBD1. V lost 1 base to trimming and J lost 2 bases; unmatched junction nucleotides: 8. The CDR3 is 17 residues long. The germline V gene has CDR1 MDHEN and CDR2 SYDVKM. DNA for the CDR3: TGTGCCAGCAGTTTATACGTCGGGACAGGGAGGCAAGAGACCCAGTACTTC. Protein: CASSLYVGTGRQETQYF.

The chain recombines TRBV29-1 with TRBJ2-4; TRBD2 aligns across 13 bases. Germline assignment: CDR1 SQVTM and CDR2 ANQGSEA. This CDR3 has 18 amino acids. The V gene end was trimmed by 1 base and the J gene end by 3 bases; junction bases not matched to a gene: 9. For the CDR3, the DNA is TGCAGCGTTGAAGTTGGACTAGCGGGAGACCTATTCAAAAACATTCAGTACTTC. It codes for CSVEVGLAGDLFKNIQYF.

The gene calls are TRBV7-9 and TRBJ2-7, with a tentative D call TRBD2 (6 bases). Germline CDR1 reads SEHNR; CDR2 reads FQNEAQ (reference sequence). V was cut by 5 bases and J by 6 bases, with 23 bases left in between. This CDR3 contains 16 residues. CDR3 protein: CASSPFWDAEGLEQYF. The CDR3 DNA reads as TGTGCCAGCAGCCCATTCTGGGACGCGGAGGGTCTCGAGCAGTACTTC.

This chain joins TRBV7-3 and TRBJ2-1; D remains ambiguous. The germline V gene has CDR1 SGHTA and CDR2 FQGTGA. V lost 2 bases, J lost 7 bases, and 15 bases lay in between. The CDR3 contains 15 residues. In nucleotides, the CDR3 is TGTGCCAGCAGCTTAGGTTACAGCTTCCAAAATGAGCAGTTCTTC. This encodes CASSLGYSFQNEQFF.